The 18 T cell receptor delta chains reported below all come from one sample, sequenced in a study of Vδ1+ human thymocytes. Findings and caveats of the study: In the thymus, TRG and TRD repertoires looked highly polyclonal with Gaussian CDR3 lengths.

These receptors' targets are unknown. Extracted RNA was reverse transcribed into cDNA. CDR3 amplicons came from multiplex PCR with pooled V-gene forward and constant-region reverse primers. TCRdb fed the multiplex PCR reads to CATT. Of 70,000 to 90,000 delta-chain clones listed, more than 30% are singletons. The material sequenced was Vdelta1+ gamma-delta thymocytes from the thymus. Subset noted: FACS-sorted CD3+ TCRalphabeta- TCRVdelta1+ TCRVdelta2- thymocytes. The receptor source for this set is a boy under three years old who had congenital heart surgery.

With regard to this clone: The junction departs from the called germline gene at one end, perhaps through a read error. This rearrangement joins TRDV1 to TRDJ1; a weak D match, TRDD2 (6 bases). The CDR3 contains 27 residues. Germline-derived CDR1 and CDR2 are TSWWSYY and QGS. CDR3 in DNA: TGTGCTCTTGGCGAACTCTCCCGGCCTTCCCCACGAGCTGGGTTAAAACGGGAGGACAAGTACACCGATAAACTCATCTTT. Protein product: CALGELSRPSPRAGLKREDKYTDKLIF.

V is TRDV1 and J is TRDJ1; 8 positions agree with TRDD3. V dropped 1 base and J dropped 0; count of bases not matched to a gene: 25. Germline-derived CDR1 and CDR2 are TSWWSYY and QGS. CDR3 size: 23 residues. CDR3 sequence: CALGERLFLPRLGDSFYTDKLIF. The CDR3 bases are TGTGCTCTTGGGGAACGACTCTTCCTCCCTAGGCTGGGGGACTCCTTCTACACCGATAAACTCATCTTT.

This clone has only a few counts. The chain joins TRDV1 to TRDJ1; a possible D gene is TRDD2 (5 bases). This CDR3 region has 16 residues. Germline values: CDR1 TSWWSYY, CDR2 QGS. With 1 base removed from V and 1 base from J, the gap between germline ends came to 13 bases. The CDR3 region is CALGEPFGVGTDKLIF. CDR3 nucleotide sequence: TGTGCTCTTGGGGAACCCTTCGGGGTAGGCACCGATAAACTCATCTTT.

This clone was picked up a small number of times. A read error may account for a junction end that differs from germline. This sequence joins TRDV2 and TRDJ1, with D possibly being TRDD3 (6 bases). Germline-derived CDR1 and CDR2 are GEAIGNYY and EKD. This CDR3 contains 17 residues. The CDR3 DNA reads TGTGCCTTTGACCCCCCCGTACTGGGACACTACACCGATAAACTCATCTTT. It encodes CAFDPPVLGHYTDKLIF.

The chain employs TRDV1 and TRDJ1, with D unclear. V dropped 0 bases and J dropped 0 bases, with 11 bases sitting between them. Germline V CDR1 and CDR2: TSWWSYY, QGS. This CDR3 comprises 16 residues. Written as DNA, the CDR3 is TGTGCTCTTGGGGAACTAGTGAGGACCTACACCGATAAACTCATCTTT. Its protein is CALGELVRTYTDKLIF.

The chain has TRDV1 and TRDJ1; 8 bases line up with TRDD3. V was clipped by 4 bases and J by 2 bases; unmatched bases: 24. The CDR3 consists of 21 residues. Germline CDR1 and CDR2: TSWWSYY and QGS. The CDR3 DNA sequence: TGTGCTCTTGGGGTCCCCGCCTCGCTACTGTCCCGTACTGGGGGTACCGATAAACTCATCTTT. It yields the protein CALGVPASLLSRTGGTDKLIF.

This clone was recorded only once. V and J are TRDV1 and TRDJ1; 7 nucleotides align to TRDD3. The CDR3 consists of 15 residues. Germline values: CDR1 TSWWSYY, CDR2 QGS. V lost 5 bases to trimming and J lost 3 bases; unmatched junction nucleotides: 9. The DNA for the CDR3 is TGTGCTCTTGGGCAAGGAGCTGGGGGTTCCGATAAACTCATCTTT. It yields the protein CALGQGAGGSDKLIF.

This clone was observed a handful of times. The rearrangement links TRDV1 to TRDJ1; possibly TRDD2 for D (5 bases). The CDR3 is 19 residues long. Germline-derived CDR1 and CDR2 are TSWWSYY and QGS. Trimming took off 2 bases at V and 0 bases at J, with 22 bases between the two ends. DNA of the CDR3: TGTGCTCTTGGGGAAACCTACGGATTACTGTTATCATACACCGATAAACTCATCTTT. It is translated as CALGETYGLLLSYTDKLIF.

Points on this clone: A read error may account for a junction end that differs from germline. This rearrangement joins TRDV1 to TRDJ1; 12 positions match TRDD3. The germline V gene has CDR1 TSWWSYY and CDR2 QGS. The length of the CDR3 is 22 residues. DNA for the CDR3: TGTGCTCTTGGGGAACACCTCCGGACTTCCACACTGGGGGATACCTACACTGATAAACTCATCTTT. Amino acid sequence: CALGEHLRTSTLGDTYTDKLIF.

This chain uses TRDV1 with TRDJ1; D possibly corresponds to TRDD2 (8 bases). The length of the CDR3 is 20 residues. Looked up from germline, CDR1 is TSWWSYY and CDR2 is QGS. With 5 bases removed from V and 0 bases from J, the gap between germline ends came to 28 bases. CDR3: CALGKWGFLPGGPYTDKLIF. The DNA for the CDR3 is TGTGCTCTTGGGAAGTGGGGCTTCCTACCTGGGGGCCCCTACACCGATAAACTCATCTTT.

In its sample, this clone was seen a few times. This sequence joins TRDV1 and TRDJ1; 9 bases agree with TRDD3. Germline values: CDR1 TSWWSYY, CDR2 QGS. V was clipped by 5 bases and J by 0 bases; unmatched bases: 10. The CDR3 contains 17 residues. CDR3 nucleotides: TGTGCTCTTGGGCCCTCTACGGGGGATACCAACACCGATAAACTCATCTTT. Amino acid sequence: CALGPSTGDTNTDKLIF.

This clone was seen a few times. The V and J genes are TRDV1 and TRDJ1, with D possibly matching TRDD3 (6 bases). CDR3 length equals 17 residues. V was clipped by 3 bases and J by 0 bases, with 17 bases between them. The germline V gene encodes CDR1 TSWWSYY and CDR2 QGS. CDR3: CALGDPRRGRYTDKLIF. For the CDR3, the DNA is TGTGCTCTTGGGGACCCCCGGAGGGGGAGGTACACCGATAAACTCATCTTT.

This clone was seen more than once but under ten times. The chain combines TRDV2 with TRDJ1; TRDD3 agrees at 13 bases. Germline lookup yields CDR1 GEAIGNYY and CDR2 EKD. J was trimmed by 2 bases and V by 0 bases; bases with no gene match: 8. The CDR3 is made up of 18 amino acids. In nucleotides, the CDR3 is TGTGCCTGTGACACCTTACTGGGGGATACGGGGGTAACCGATAAACTCATCTTT. Protein: CACDTLLGDTGVTDKLIF.

V and J are TRDV1 and TRDJ1; 9 nucleotides agree with TRDD3. The CDR3 extends over 17 amino acids. The ends lost 4 bases at V and 0 bases at J; junction bases unmatched: 9. Germline V gene sequence: CDR1 TSWWSYY, CDR2 QGS. The CDR3, as DNA: TGTGCTCTTGGGGTGGGACTGGGGGAGACGTACACCGATAAACTCATCTTT. Its protein product is CALGVGLGETYTDKLIF.

The V call is TRDV1, the J call TRDJ1, with D unresolved. This CDR3 is built from 21 residues. From germline, CDR1 is TSWWSYY and CDR2 QGS. The ends were cut back, 0 bases at V and 3 bases at J, with 29 bases in the middle. Written as DNA, the CDR3 is TGTGCTCTTGGGGAACTAAGGCCGCTTAGGGCCCGGCGTCTCGACCCCGATAAACTCATCTTT. It specifies CALGELRPLRARRLDPDKLIF.

The rearrangement uses TRDV1 and TRDJ1; no clear D gene. V lost 4 bases, J lost 2 bases, and 14 bases lay in between. Germline V lookup: CDR1 TSWWSYY, CDR2 QGS. The CDR3 is made up of 15 amino acids. This CDR3 reads CALGGPPGATDKLIF. The CDR3 DNA reads TGTGCTCTTGGGGGCCCCCCAGGCGCTACCGATAAACTCATCTTT.

This chain links TRDV1 with TRDJ1; 8 positions match TRDD3. J lost 1 base, V lost 0 bases, and 25 bases had no gene match. CDR1 and CDR2 from the germline V gene are TSWWSYY and QGS. The CDR3 consists of 23 residues. The CDR3 protein is CALGELRSGLWGTVMMGTDKLIF. In DNA, the CDR3 is TGTGCTCTTGGGGAACTGAGGTCTGGGCTCTGGGGGACCGTCATGATGGGCACCGATAAACTCATCTTT.

The chain has TRDV1 and TRDJ1; D is unresolved. The germline V and J ends were trimmed by 1 base and 0 bases, with 24 bases remaining between them. CDR3 length: 20 residues. Germline lookup yields CDR1 TSWWSYY and CDR2 QGS. The CDR3 here is CALGERGYGPYRRYTDKLIF. DNA for the CDR3: TGTGCTCTTGGGGAACGGGGCTATGGCCCGTACCGTAGATACACCGATAAACTCATCTTT.